The 14 T cell receptor beta chains reported below all come from one sample, sequenced in a study of cytomegalovirus exposure and HLA in healthy donors. With 60 Vbeta and 13 Jbeta primers, the PCR was carried out. Repertoires were generated with immunoSEQ multiplex PCR, while TCRdb's copy carries only in-frame clones and drops some. The sample records about 200,000 clones, around 80% being singletons. Sequencing used PBMCs. All receptors derive from a man aged 45 to 65 in good health and CMV-seronegative.

The chain uses TRBV15 and TRBJ2-2; D is perhaps TRBD2 (5 bases). Germline loops: CDR1 LNHNV, CDR2 YYDKDF (reference sequence). The CDR3 contains 15 residues. V was trimmed by 7 bases and J by 5 bases, leaving 17 bases between them. CDR3: CATTEGRDITGELFF. CDR3 DNA: TGTGCCACCACCGAGGGAAGAGACATAACCGGGGAGCTGTTTTTT. The whole variable domain, remainder taken from reference TRBV15 and TRBJ2-2, is DAMVIQNPRYQVTQFGKPVTLSCSQTLNHNVMYWYQQKSSQAPKLLFHYYDKDFNNEADTPDNFQSRRPNTSFCFLDIRSPGLGDTAMYLCATTEGRDITGELFFGEGSRLTVL.

Details on this clone: Other DNA sequences in the sample encode the same CDR3. As DNA, the CDR3 is TGTGCCAGCAGTTACTCGGGGACAGGGCGCCAAGAGACCCAGTACTTC. Its protein is CASSYSGTGRQETQYF. The chain links TRBV6-5 to TRBJ2-5; 9 bases are a match to TRBD1. With 0 bases clipped from V and 1 base from J, the junction kept 3 bases outside the gene matches. The CDR3 is 16 residues long. Germline CDR1 and CDR2: MNHEY and SVGAGI.

This chain uses TRBV9 with TRBJ2-5, with D perhaps matching TRBD2 (6 bases). The length of the CDR3 is 14 residues. CDR1 and CDR2 from the germline V gene are SGDLS and YYNGEE. V was cut by 2 bases and J by 5 bases, with 13 bases left in between. The CDR3 is CASSVSYGGETQYF. The CDR3 DNA reads as TGTGCCAGCAGCGTGTCCTACGGAGGGGAGACCCAGTACTTC. The whole variable domain, remainder taken from reference TRBV9 and TRBJ2-5, is DSGVTQTPKHLITATGQRVTLRCSPRSGDLSVYWYQQSLDQGLQFLIQYYNGEERAKGNILERFSAQQFPDLHSELNLSSLELGDSALYFCASSVSYGGETQYFGPGTRLLVL.

The gene calls are TRBV7-6 and TRBJ1-5, with 8 bases identical to TRBD1. With V trimmed by 5 bases and J by 0 bases, 3 bases remained unmatched. The germline gives CDR1 SGHVS, CDR2 FNYEAQ. The CDR3 has 15 residues. DNA of the CDR3: TGTGCCAGCAGCCTTGGACAGGGTAGCAATCAGCCCCAGCATTTT. Its protein is CASSLGQGSNQPQHF.

The V and J genes are TRBV7-9 and TRBJ2-7; 9 bases line up with TRBD1. CDR1 SEHNR and CDR2 FQNEAQ come from the germline V gene (reference sequence). The trim removed 5 bases at V and 7 bases at J, leaving 9 bases unmatched. The CDR3 runs 14 residues. DNA of the CDR3: TGTGCCAGCAGCCAAGGGACAGGGCCCTTGGAGCAGTACTTC. As protein: CASSQGTGPLEQYF.

The genes are TRBV5-1 and TRBJ1-3; D may be TRBD1 (5 bases). V was cut by 7 bases and J by 0 bases, with 14 bases left in between. This CDR3 has 15 residues. CDR1 and CDR2 from the germline V gene are SGHRS and YFSETQ. The CDR3 region has the DNA TGCGCCAGCTCCGACCAGGGCAGCTCTGGAAACACCATATATTTT. Encoded protein: CASSDQGSSGNTIYF. Based on the CDR3 plus reference TRBV5-1 and TRBJ1-3, the full variable domain is KAGVTQTPRYLIKTRGQQVTLSCSPISGHRSVSWYQQTPGQGLQFLFEYFSETQRNKGNFPGRFSGRQFSNSRSEMNVSTLELGDSALYLCASSDQGSSGNTIYFGEGSWLTVV.

In its sample, this clone was seen once. The chain combines TRBV12-5 with TRBJ2-7; 7 nucleotides align to TRBD2. The length of the CDR3 is 18 residues. J lost 2 bases, V lost 0 bases, and 13 bases had no gene match. Per the germline V gene, CDR1 is LGHNT and CDR2 is FRNRAP. The CDR3, as DNA: TGTGCTAGTGGTTTGGTAACCCAGTCGGGGGGACTTGCCTACGAGCAGTACTTC. It is translated as CASGLVTQSGGLAYEQYF.

This chain uses TRBV4-2 with TRBJ2-1; D unresolved. The germline gives CDR1 LGHNA, CDR2 YNFKEQ. The V end was cut by 0 bases, the J end by 10 bases, with 10 bases between. This CDR3 is 13 amino acids long. The CDR3 loop reads CASSQERLNEQFF. Written as DNA, the CDR3 is TGTGCCAGCAGCCAAGAGCGGCTAAACGAGCAGTTCTTC.

This clone is a singleton in its sample. The chain has TRBV5-1 and TRBJ2-7, with 7 bases aligning to TRBD1. V shed 0 bases and J 3 bases; nucleotides not matched to a gene: 6. The CDR3 runs to 15 residues. Germline V CDR1 and CDR2: SGHRS, YFSETQ. CDR3 protein: CASSLGDRDFYEQYF. The CDR3 nucleotides read TGCGCCAGCAGCTTGGGAGACAGGGATTTCTACGAGCAGTACTTC. Together with reference TRBV5-1 and TRBJ2-7, the CDR3 gives the full variable domain: KAGVTQTPRYLIKTRGQQVTLSCSPISGHRSVSWYQQTPGQGLQFLFEYFSETQRNKGNFPGRFSGRQFSNSRSEMNVSTLELGDSALYLCASSLGDRDFYEQYFGPGTRLTVT.

The J gene is TRBJ2-1, the V gene TRBV11-2, with TRBD1 matching 9 bases. V lost 1 base and J lost 9; bases outside the gene matches: 4. Germline CDR1 SGHAT, CDR2 FQNNGV. The CDR3 consists of 14 residues. The chain's CDR3 is CASSLGTGVGEQFF. The CDR3 coding sequence is TGTGCCAGCAGCTTAGGGACAGGGGTAGGTGAGCAGTTCTTC.

The V gene is TRBV4-1, the J gene TRBJ2-1; TRBD1 might be the D (5 bases). With 6 bases removed from V and 9 bases from J, the gap between germline ends came to 21 bases. Germline values: CDR1 MGHRA, CDR2 YSYEKL. The CDR3 runs 15 residues. This chain's CDR3 is CASRPGPRVPGEQFF. CDR3 nucleotides: TGCGCCAGCAGGCCCGGGCCCAGGGTGCCTGGTGAGCAGTTCTTC.

The CDR3 DNA is TGTGCCAGCAGCGCCAGGACAGGGGGAGAACGCGGCTACACCTTC. Translating it yields CASSARTGGERGYTF. The rearrangement uses TRBV6-1 and TRBJ1-2; 10 bases map to TRBD1. Germline V gives CDR1 MNHNS, CDR2 SASEGT. The length of the CDR3 is 15 residues. The junction had 12 bases not matched to a gene; V was cut back by 6 bases and J by 8 bases.

The genes are TRBV10-2 and TRBJ2-1, with 11 bases matching TRBD2. Germline lookup yields CDR1 WSHSY and CDR2 SAAADI. There are 15 residues in the CDR3. The junction had 7 bases not matched to a gene; V was cut back by 6 bases and J by 6 bases. CDR3 bases: TGCGCCAGCAGATTAGCGGGAGGGCCTGGCAATGAGCAGTTCTTC. This gives the protein CASRLAGGPGNEQFF.

The chain couples TRBV7-9 to TRBJ1-1; TRBD1 might be the D (6 bases). The CDR3 covers 14 residues. V lost 4 bases and J lost 0, with 9 bases in between. Germline V gene data show CDR1 as SEHNR and CDR2 as FQNEAQ (reference sequence). The CDR3 sequence is CASSSRQVNTEAFF. The CDR3, as DNA: TGTGCCAGCAGCTCCCGACAGGTGAACACTGAAGCTTTCTTT.